The source of this T cell receptor (beta chain) is a study of vaccination effects on CD4 cells after COVID-19 (dated by TCRdb to between 2020 and 2023). Background for the entire study: In the ViraFEST assay, PBMC were stimulated with viral peptide pools, and TCR sequencing was then used to find antigen-specific CD4+ T cell clonotypes based on their expansion. Each well held fewer than 2.5 million PBMC cultured in IMDM containing approximately 5.2% human AB serum, 8.5 to 10 IU/ml IL-2 and gentamicin, along with roughly 10 ug/ml peptides. Each participant received two doses of an mRNA SARS-CoV-2 vaccine, either BNT162b2 or mRNA-1273. In both COVID-19 convalescent patients and infection-naive vaccine recipients, the study compared SARS-CoV-2 spike-specific CD4+ TCR repertoires from before mRNA vaccination with those from after it. In the study, cultures from other donors were sequenced using the Oncomine TCR Beta short-read assay on an Illumina iSeq 100. The full study included roughly 10 COVID-19 convalescent patients and several SARS-CoV-2-naive healthy vaccine recipients.

About this clone: No antigen is known for it. No much larger clone is present one base from it, and per-base qualities are unavailable.

What the authors observed across the whole study: The study was limited by a small number of convalescent patients and lacked early post-infection timepoints. Both infection-induced and vaccine-induced clones contracted markedly at late post-vaccination timepoints, which is consistent with waning T cell responses. In healthy vaccine recipients, vaccine-induced clones were almost all SARS-CoV-2 mono-reactive, with only 1 of 255 cross-reactive with common cold coronaviruses.

Libraries were made using the immunoSEQ multiplex PCR assay. DNA from the cultured, isolated CD4+ T cells was subjected to TCR beta CDR3 sequencing. Processing in the source paper ran as follows. Non-productive TCR sequences were removed and reads were trimmed to the CDR3 region, keeping CDR3s of at least 7 amino acids. The MANAFEST web app was used to pick out antigen-specific clonotypes by comparing their expansion in peptide wells with that in reference cultures. Positive clones required FDR<0.05 expansion versus reference and all other wells, odds ratio above 5, and frequency above 0.1% in two replicate wells. Clonotypes significantly expanded in SARS-CoV-2 spike wells and in at least one common cold coronavirus spike condition were defined as cross-reactive. Levenshtein distance calculated with the stringdist R package was used to assess CDR3 similarity, and unrooted trees were constructed with ape in R 3.6.1. This immuneACCESS table, as held by TCRdb, lists in-frame sequences with V and J called but not all clones. Of the missing ones, under half trace to an unresolved V gene in checked studies; the others have no known cause. V and J calls and clone size are those listed in that table; D and trimming were worked out from the DNA. The table for this sample lists about 53,000 clones; 60% to 85% of them were counted only once. 3% to 3.5% of the sample rests with the top ten.

At the junction V is shortened by 5 bases and J by 9 bases, with 17 bases in between. The CDR3 spans 14 residues, from the cysteine through the phenylalanine. Only the CDR3 region is kept as DNA, spanning 42 bases read in frame from base 1. In the germline V gene, CDR1 corresponds to SGHTA and CDR2 to FQGNSA. After roughly 11 days of culture, CD4+ T cells were isolated with the EasySep CD4+ T cell isolation kit. Healthy vaccine recipients had no prior SARS-CoV-2 infection, confirmed by negative nucleocapsid antibodies before and after vaccination. On days 3 and 7, half of the culture medium was replaced with fresh IL-2-containing medium. Unless noted otherwise, every peptide stimulation condition was grown in triplicate wells. PBMC were separated from whole blood using Ficoll-Paque Plus gradient centrifugation and were then either cryopreserved at -140C or used fresh. The QIAamp micro DNA kit was used to extract genomic DNA from the cultured CD4+ T cells.

The clonotype originates from a human donor who received a COVID-19 vaccine. The sample in question was CD4+ T cells from PBMCs cultured without peptide, obtained before COVID-19 vaccination. In this chain, TRBV7-2 is recombined with TRBJ1-5; TRBD1 might be the D gene, on 6 matching bases. The DNA sequence is TGTGCCAGCAGCCCGACGGACAGAGCGGGGCCCCAGCATTTT. It is translated as CASSPTDRAGPQHF.